The 15 T cell receptor beta chains below all came from one sample that was sequenced in a study of T cells in Graves' hyperthyroidism and ophthalmopathy. The CDR3 regions of TCR beta were amplified from RNA transcripts. RT-PCR in the first round (using the HTBI primer set) targeted the TCR CDR3. TCRdb re-derived calls from the multiplex PCR reads in MiXCR, one entry per CDR3 protein. The table has a few hundred thousand distinct CDR3 sequences, approximately 25% seen once. The sample comprised blood. These receptors all stem from a man aged 50-59 years with Graves' hyperthyroidism.

There are a few counts of this clonotype. The gene calls are TRBV6-1 and TRBJ2-5; 9 nucleotides line up with TRBD1. CDR3 length equals 14 residues. Germline CDR1 and CDR2: MNHNS and SASEGT. The junction had 8 bases not matched to a gene; V was cut back by 5 bases and J by 7 bases. The CDR3 DNA reads TGTGCCAGCAGTACTCTGACAGGGGGGGGGACCCAGTACTTC. It encodes CASSTLTGGGTQYF.

The chain recombines TRBV20-1 with TRBJ1-1, with 7 bases lining up with TRBD1. Germline V gene lookup returns CDR1 DFQATT and CDR2 SNEGSKA (reference sequence). The CDR3 has 14 residues. Unmatched junction bases numbered 6, after V lost 3 bases and J lost 2 bases. As DNA, the CDR3 is TGCAGTGCTAGCCCTGGGACAGCTAACACTGAAGCTTTCTTT. This sequence encodes CSASPGTANTEAFF.

This clonotype was counted between two and nine times. The chain uses TRBV18 and TRBJ2-3; D might be TRBD2 (6 bases). The CDR3 consists of 13 residues. Germline CDR1 KGHSH, CDR2 LQKENI. The V gene lost 3 bases and the J gene lost 6 bases, with 10 bases spanning the gap. The CDR3 loop reads CASSPGTFDTQYF. The CDR3, as DNA: TGTGCCAGCTCACCGGGGACTTTTGATACGCAGTATTTT.

This sequence joins TRBV20-1 and TRBJ1-5, with a weak D call TRBD1 (6 bases). The CDR3 totals 15 residues. In germline, CDR1 is DFQATT, CDR2 SNEGSKA (reference sequence). With 3 bases removed from V and 0 bases from J, the gap between germline ends came to 12 bases. The CDR3 bases are TGCAGTGCTAGGGACAGCTTTTATAGCAATCAGCCCCAGCATTTT. This sequence encodes CSARDSFYSNQPQHF.

On this clonotype: A much larger clone lies a single base off, so this may be a read error. The rearrangement joins TRBV2 to TRBJ2-5; D ambiguous. Germline-derived CDR1 and CDR2 are SNHLY and FYNNEI. This CDR3 comprises 13 residues. Trimming stripped 5 bases from V and 2 bases from J, with 9 bases between. The CDR3 nucleotides read TGTGCCAGCAGTAAGCTCAGGCAAGAGACCCAGTACTTC. Translation: CASSKLRQETQYF.

This clonotype was seen a few times. The chain uses TRBV18 and TRBJ2-2, with D perhaps matching TRBD1 (5 bases). The CDR3 is 18 amino acids. The V end was cut by 1 base, the J end by 0 bases, with 15 bases between. The germline V gene has CDR1 KGHSH and CDR2 LQKENI. The CDR3 bases are TGTGCCAGCTCACCACGGACGATGACAGCTACGAACACCGGGGAGCTGTTTTTT. This gives the protein CASSPRTMTATNTGELFF.

The rearrangement uses TRBV29-1 and TRBJ1-5; D remains unclear. The germline V gene has CDR1 SQVTM and CDR2 ANQGSEA. The V end was cut by 5 bases, the J end by 1 base, with 9 bases between. CDR3 length: 13 residues. The DNA for the CDR3 is TGCAGCGTTTCAGGCCAGAGCAATCAGCCCCAGCATTTT. Translated, it gives CSVSGQSNQPQHF. The full variable domain, its missing parts supplied by reference TRBV29-1 and TRBJ1-5, is SAVISQKPSRDICQRGTSLTIQCQVDSQVTMMFWYRQQPGQSLTLIATANQGSEATYESGFVIDKFPISRPNLTFSTLTVSNMSPEDSSIYLCSVSGQSNQPQHFGDGTRLSIL.

The chain links TRBV5-1 to TRBJ2-2; 11 bases align to TRBD2. Per germline, CDR1 SGHRS and CDR2 YFSETQ. The CDR3 sequence is 17 residues long. Trimming at V came to 4 bases and at J to 2 bases, leaving 7 bases not matched to a gene. As DNA, the CDR3 is TGCGCCAGCAGCCCGGGACTAGCGGAAGCTAACACCGGGGAGCTGTTTTTT. Residues: CASSPGLAEANTGELFF. Full variable domain (outside the CDR3, taken from reference TRBV5-1 and TRBJ2-2): KAGVTQTPRYLIKTRGQQVTLSCSPISGHRSVSWYQQTPGQGLQFLFEYFSETQRNKGNFPGRFSGRQFSNSRSEMNVSTLELGDSALYLCASSPGLAEANTGELFFGEGSRLTVL.

This clonotype was counted many times. This chain joins TRBV5-6 and TRBJ2-3; 11 nucleotides agree with TRBD2. Germline trimming cut 5 bases from V and 2 bases from J; bases unmatched to any gene: 10. The CDR3 is made up of 17 amino acids. Germline V gene data show CDR1 as SGHDT and CDR2 as YYEEEE. The CDR3 DNA follows: TGTGCCAGCAGATACGCGGTGGGACTAGCGGACACAGATACGCAGTATTTT. Translation gives CASRYAVGLADTDTQYF.

In this sample, this clonotype turned up a few times. V and J are TRBV6-2 or TRBV6-3 and TRBJ2-1; 8 positions match TRBD2. Germline trimming cut 6 bases from V and 7 bases from J; bases unmatched to any gene: 11. Germline V gene lookup returns CDR1 MNHEY and CDR2 SVGEGT. The CDR3 is 15 residues long. The CDR3 sequence: CASSWGSGRVNEQFF. In nucleotides, the CDR3 is TGTGCCAGCAGCTGGGGGAGCGGGAGAGTAAATGAGCAGTTCTTC.

The chain is built from TRBV29-1 and TRBJ2-5; D remains unclear. The germline gives CDR1 SQVTM, CDR2 ANQGSEA. The CDR3 has 13 amino acids. Trimming took 7 bases from V and 0 from J, leaving 12 bases between them. CDR3 sequence: CSALERYQETQYF. CDR3 coding DNA: TGCAGCGCCCTGGAGCGATACCAAGAGACCCAGTACTTC.

This clonotype was seen a handful of times. The genes are TRBV11-2 and TRBJ2-3; D possibly corresponds to TRBD2 (5 bases). Germline V gene lookup returns CDR1 SGHAT and CDR2 FQNNGV. Trimming shortened V by 5 bases and J by 4 bases, and 13 bases separated the two germline ends. CDR3 length: 14 amino acids. The CDR3 region is CASSPYYGADTQYF. Written as DNA, the CDR3 is TGTGCCAGCAGCCCCTATTACGGGGCAGATACGCAGTATTTT.

Here the CDR3 reads CSAQVVTGNYGYTF. The CDR3 nucleotides are TGCAGTGCTCAAGTGGTTACAGGGAACTATGGCTACACCTTC. V and J are TRBV20-1 and TRBJ1-2, with D possibly matching TRBD1 (6 bases). CDR1 and CDR2 (germline): DFQATT, SNEGSKA (reference sequence). The CDR3 runs 14 residues. V lost 5 bases, J lost 2 bases, and 15 bases lay in between.

The gene calls are TRBV19 and TRBJ2-1, with 10 bases aligning to TRBD1. The CDR3 runs to 14 residues. V lost 5 bases to trimming and J lost 12 bases; unmatched junction nucleotides: 10. Germline loops: CDR1 LNHDA, CDR2 SQIVND (reference sequence). This CDR3 reads CASSPGTGAPRQFF. CDR3 DNA: TGTGCCAGTAGTCCCGGGACAGGGGCCCCCCGGCAGTTCTTC.

V is TRBV5-5 and J is TRBJ1-2, with a tentative D call TRBD1 (6 bases). CDR3 length: 14 residues. The germline CDR1 and CDR2 sequences are SGHKS and YYEKEE (reference sequence). V dropped 0 bases and J dropped 10 bases, with 16 bases sitting between them. CDR3 region: CASSLDGQSRLYTF. CDR3 bases: TGTGCCAGCAGCTTGGACGGACAGTCTCGTCTCTACACCTTC.